Listed here is a single T cell receptor beta chain. The method was immunoSEQ multiplex PCR; TCRdb's version includes in-frame clones alone and lacks a portion of them. The table lists about 250,000 clones, just under 85% of them singletons. These data originate in a study of blood T cell repertoires in COVID-19. The sequence was collected from a man in his forties or fifties with acute or convalescent COVID-19. The sample was peripheral blood.

The CDR3 protein is CAWSVLGDRANSPLHF. CDR3 DNA sequence: TGTGCCTGGAGTGTACTCGGAGACAGGGCTAATTCACCCCTCCACTTT. V and J are TRBV30 and TRBJ1-6; 7 bases map to TRBD1. Germline V gene sequence: CDR1 GTSNPN, CDR2 SVGIG (reference sequence). V dropped 0 bases and J dropped 6; count of bases not matched to a gene: 8. The CDR3 loop spans 16 amino acids. The variable domain in full, completed from reference TRBV30 and TRBJ1-6, reads SQTIHQWPATLVQPVGSPLSLECTVEGTSNPNLYWYRQAAGRGLQLLFYSVGIGQISSEVPQNLSASRPQDRQFILSSKKLLLSDSGFYLCAWSVLGDRANSPLHFGNGTRLTVT.